The next 21 T cell receptor beta chains were all read from a single sample in a study of graft-versus-host responses after intestinal transplantation. Produced via immunoSEQ multiplex PCR; TCRdb's table is partial and in-frame only. This table holds fewer than 100,000 clones, roughly 82% found once. Sample: PBMCs, taken 255 days after intestinal transplant. These receptors came from a human patient who received an intestinal transplant, so some T cells may come from the graft donor.

The chain is built from TRBV10-1 and TRBJ2-1; D perhaps matches TRBD1 (6 bases). This CDR3 has 13 amino acids. CDR1 and CDR2 (germline): WNHNN, SYGVQD (reference sequence). With 3 bases removed from V and 6 bases from J, the gap between germline ends came to 9 bases. The CDR3 DNA reads as TGCGCCAGCAGTGAAATGACAGGCAATGAGCAGTTCTTC. Protein: CASSEMTGNEQFF.

This chain links TRBV9 with TRBJ2-7; D may be TRBD2 (6 bases). The ends were cut back, 0 bases at V and 2 bases at J, with 18 bases in the middle. This CDR3 is 17 amino acids long. Germline V gene data show CDR1 as SGDLS and CDR2 as YYNGEE. The CDR3, as DNA: TGTGCCAGCAGCGTAGAACCCCCCCTAGCGTCCCCCTACGAGCAGTACTTC. Encoded protein: CASSVEPPLASPYEQYF. The whole variable domain, filled in from reference TRBV9 and TRBJ2-7, reads DSGVTQTPKHLITATGQRVTLRCSPRSGDLSVYWYQQSLDQGLQFLIQYYNGEERAKGNILERFSAQQFPDLHSELNLSSLELGDSALYFCASSVEPPLASPYEQYFGPGTRLTVT.

This chain uses TRBV7-9 with TRBJ1-6; D call uncertain. From germline, CDR1 is SEHNR and CDR2 FQNEAQ (reference sequence). The CDR3 spans 16 residues. Trimming took 1 base from V and 6 from J, leaving 13 bases between them. The CDR3: CASSLVGGGPNSPLHF. The CDR3 nucleotides are TGTGCCAGCAGCTTAGTCGGAGGCGGACCTAATTCACCCCTCCACTTT.

The genes are TRBV19 and TRBJ1-1; unclear D gene. Germline V gene sequence: CDR1 LNHDA, CDR2 SQIVND (reference sequence). CDR3 length: 12 residues. Trimming left V 9 bases short and J 6 bases short, with 14 bases between. This CDR3 reads CASQDSLSEAFF. The CDR3 nucleotides are TGTGCCAGCCAGGATTCCTTGTCTGAAGCTTTCTTT.

The chain recombines TRBV4-2 with TRBJ2-2; D is possibly TRBD2 (6 bases). This CDR3 region has 15 residues. Germline V gene data show CDR1 as LGHNA and CDR2 as YNFKEQ. The germline V and J ends were trimmed by 8 bases and 1 base, with 14 bases remaining between them. The CDR3 here is CASGGRGQNTGELFF. The CDR3 region has the DNA TGTGCCAGCGGAGGGAGAGGACAGAACACCGGGGAGCTGTTTTTT.

Comments on this clone: One junction end does not reproduce the germline sequence, and a read error may be involved. The same CDR3 also results from other DNA sequences found in this sample. The chain employs TRBV15 and TRBJ1-1, with D perhaps TRBD1 (5 bases). Germline V CDR1 and CDR2: LNHNV, YYDKDF (reference sequence). This CDR3 is built from 13 residues. CDR3 sequence (DNA): TGCGCCACCGGTCGACAGAGTAACACTGAAGCTTTCTTT. It encodes CATGRQSNTEAFF. The complete variable domain, with remaining parts taken from reference TRBV15 and TRBJ1-1, reads DAMVIQNPRYQVTQFGKPVTLSCSQTLNHNVMYWYQQKSSQAPKLLFHYYDKDFNNEADTPDNFQSRRPNTSFCFLDIRSPGLGDTAMYLCATGRQSNTEAFFGQGTRLTVV.

The V call is TRBV18, the J call TRBJ1-3; perhaps TRBD1 as D (5 bases). The CDR3 is 13 residues long. Germline CDR1 and CDR2: KGHSH and LQKENI. Trimming stripped 5 bases from V and 0 bases from J, with 5 bases between. The CDR3 sequence is CASSDSSGNTIYF. As DNA, the CDR3 is TGTGCCAGCTCAGACAGCTCTGGAAACACCATATATTTT.

This chain connects TRBV7-2 to TRBJ2-5; no clear D. The length of the CDR3 is 14 residues. The V gene's germline CDR1 is SGHTA and CDR2 FQGNSA. The V and J ends lost 5 bases and 2 bases respectively, with 12 bases between them. CDR3 amino acids: CASSVNIGQETQYF. Written as DNA, the CDR3 is TGTGCCAGCAGCGTAAATATTGGTCAAGAGACCCAGTACTTC.

The DNA for the CDR3 is TGTGCCAGCAGTTTACGCGAGGACACTGAAGCTTTCTTT. Amino acids: CASSLREDTEAFF. The chain links TRBV28 to TRBJ1-1; D is undetermined. CDR3 length: 13 amino acids. Germline V gives CDR1 MDHEN, CDR2 SYDVKM. Trimming removed 2 bases from V and 3 bases from J, with 7 bases in between.

The gene calls are TRBV15 and TRBJ1-1; 7 nucleotides match TRBD1. Germline CDR1 reads LNHNV; CDR2 reads YYDKDF (reference sequence). The CDR3 contains 13 residues. Trimming removed 4 bases from V and 7 bases from J; junction bases left unmatched: 6. The CDR3 sequence: CATSKGTADEAFF. The CDR3, as DNA: TGTGCCACCAGCAAAGGGACAGCAGATGAAGCTTTCTTT.

This chain connects TRBV5-4 to TRBJ2-3; tentative D call: TRBD2 (5 bases). CDR1 and CDR2 from the germline V gene are SGHNT and YYREEE (reference sequence). The CDR3 spans 16 residues. V gave up 0 bases and J gave up 2 bases, with 13 bases separating them. The CDR3 reads CASSLESSTLTDTQYF. CDR3 coding DNA: TGTGCCAGCAGCTTGGAGTCTAGCACACTCACAGATACGCAGTATTTT.

The chain is built from TRBV28 and TRBJ2-1; possible D gene TRBD1, 5 bases. The CDR3 spans 15 residues. Germline CDR1 MDHEN, CDR2 SYDVKM. V was pared by 3 bases and J by 0 bases, with 9 bases between. CDR3 sequence reads: CASSFSDISYNEQFF. CDR3 bases: TGTGCCAGCAGTTTTTCGGACATCTCCTACAATGAGCAGTTCTTC.

The chain couples TRBV7-2 to TRBJ2-7; 8 nucleotides align to TRBD1. V lost 2 bases, J lost 2 bases, and 11 bases stayed unmatched. This CDR3 region has 17 residues. Per the germline V gene, CDR1 is SGHTA and CDR2 is FQGNSA. CDR3 bases: TGTGCCAGCAGCTTACCAGGACAGGGAATTGTAACCTACGAGCAGTACTTC. This encodes CASSLPGQGIVTYEQYF.

This CDR3 is CASSYLGQGADQPQHF. In DNA, the CDR3 is TGTGCCAGCAGTTACCTGGGACAGGGGGCAGATCAGCCCCAGCATTTT. The V and J genes are TRBV6-6 and TRBJ1-5; 12 positions match TRBD1. V gave up 2 bases and J gave up 5 bases; unmatched junction bases: 4. CDR3 size: 16 residues. In germline, CDR1 is MNHNY, CDR2 SVGAGI (reference sequence).

The chain joins TRBV2 to TRBJ2-1; 11 bases match TRBD1. This CDR3 has 16 amino acids. V lost 3 bases and J lost 7; bases outside the gene matches: 8. Germline V lookup: CDR1 SNHLY, CDR2 FYNNEI. This CDR3 reads CASSDRTGGYRNEQFF. The CDR3 DNA follows: TGTGCCAGCAGTGATAGGACAGGGGGCTATAGGAATGAGCAGTTCTTC.

This clone was recorded only once. The rearrangement joins TRBV18 to TRBJ2-7; D is possibly TRBD1 (6 bases). The CDR3 loop spans 15 amino acids. V was clipped by 1 base and J by 6 bases, with 16 bases between them. Germline V lookup: CDR1 KGHSH, CDR2 LQKENI. The DNA of the CDR3 is TGTGCCAGCTCACCACTCGGGACACAAGGACTCGAGCAGTACTTC. Its translation: CASSPLGTQGLEQYF. The full variable domain, with the rest looked up from reference TRBV18 and TRBJ2-7, is NAGVMQNPRHLVRRRGQEARLRCSPMKGHSHVYWYRQLPEEGLKFMVYLQKENIIDESGMPKERFSAEFPKEGPSILRIQQVVRGDSAAYFCASSPLGTQGLEQYFGPGTRLTVT.

On this clone: Relative to the germline gene, one junction end is altered; a read error may explain this. This chain connects TRBV7-7 to TRBJ2-2; D is possibly TRBD1 (5 bases). This CDR3 is 13 amino acids long. The V gene's germline CDR1 is SSHAT and CDR2 FNYEAQ (reference sequence). The DNA for the CDR3 is TGTGCTAGCAGCCTCAGGGTGAGCGGGGAGCTGTTTTTT. This codes for CASSLRVSGELFF.

The CDR3 DNA is TGTGCCAGCAGTCAGCAGGCTGGAAACACCATATATTTT. Encoded protein: CASSQQAGNTIYF. This sequence joins TRBV6-5 and TRBJ1-3; D not resolved. V was trimmed by 5 bases and J by 2 bases, leaving 7 bases between them. The CDR3 spans 13 residues. The germline V gene encodes CDR1 MNHEY and CDR2 SVGAGI.

J is TRBJ2-7 and V is TRBV2; D may be TRBD1 (6 bases). The CDR3 has 14 amino acids. Germline CDR1 and CDR2: SNHLY and FYNNEI. V gave up 4 bases and J gave up 5 bases, with 15 bases separating them. CDR3 sequence (DNA): TGTGCCAGCAGTGGAAACAGGGAAACGGACGAGCAGTACTTC. This translates into CASSGNRETDEQYF.

The chain has TRBV28 and TRBJ2-7; perhaps D is TRBD1 or TRBD2 (5 bases each). Trimming stripped 5 bases from V and 0 bases from J, with 14 bases between. This CDR3 contains 15 residues. Germline assignment: CDR1 MDHEN and CDR2 SYDVKM. The CDR3 is CASSPGTPGSYEQYV. Written as DNA, the CDR3 is TGTGCCAGCAGTCCAGGGACCCCCGGCTCCTACGAGCAGTACGTC.

J is TRBJ2-1 and V is TRBV14, with D unresolved. Trimming cost V 2 bases and J 3 bases, with 11 bases left between them. CDR1 and CDR2 (germline): SGHDN, FVKESK. The CDR3 extends over 15 amino acids. For the CDR3, the DNA is TGTGCCAGCAGCCAACTTGGCCAGCTCTACAATGAGCAGTTCTTC. It encodes CASSQLGQLYNEQFF.